The 4 T cell receptor beta chains below were found in one sample sequenced in a study of CD8+ T cells in alopecia areata. Sample treatment: oral pan-JAK inhibitor, 5-10 mg twice daily. As the sequencing template, cDNA was produced by extracting RNA and reverse transcribing it. TCRdb's table, derived via immunoSEQ multiplex PCR, lists solely in-frame clones and lacks some. The table lists roughly 98,000 clones, 60% to 65% of them singletons. This specimen consisted of CD8+ T cells sorted from blood, obtained at week 4, from a patient treated with tofacitinib. The receptors were sampled from a human donor with alopecia areata.

This clone occurred once. The chain combines TRBV6-5 with TRBJ1-1, with TRBD1 matching over 12 bases. Trimming took 5 bases from V and 5 from J; bases not matched to a gene: 3. CDR3 size: 14 residues. The V gene's germline CDR1 is MNHEY and CDR2 SVGAGI. CDR3: CASSPGQGATEAFF. The CDR3 bases are TGTGCCAGCAGTCCGGGACAGGGGGCAACTGAAGCTTTCTTT.

The chain joins TRBV29-1 to TRBJ1-2; no definite D call. The CDR3 runs to 14 residues. V lost 6 bases to trimming and J lost 0 bases, with 14 bases between them. Per the germline V gene, CDR1 is SQVTM and CDR2 is ANQGSEA. Written as DNA, the CDR3 is TGCAGCGTATCGCCCTTAACCTCTAACTATGGCTACACCTTC. It yields the protein CSVSPLTSNYGYTF.

This clone was detected many times. V gene TRBV28 combines with J gene TRBJ2-1, with 7 bases that match TRBD2. Per the germline V gene, CDR1 is MDHEN and CDR2 is SYDVKM. The CDR3 covers 15 residues. J gave up 4 bases and V 3 bases, and 6 bases lay outside the gene matches. In DNA form, the CDR3 reads TGTGCCAGCAGTTTGGCGGGACTAATATACAATGAGCAGTTCTTC. Protein product: CASSLAGLIYNEQFF.

This clone was picked up one time. The chain combines TRBV29-1 with TRBJ2-1, with 8 bases matching TRBD1. The CDR3 has 14 residues. V was pared by 4 bases and J by 5 bases, with 7 bases of the junction left unmatched. Germline V CDR1 and CDR2: SQVTM, ANQGSEA. CDR3 sequence: CSVARTGKDNEQFF. Here the CDR3 DNA reads TGCAGCGTTGCCCGGACAGGGAAAGACAATGAGCAGTTCTTC.